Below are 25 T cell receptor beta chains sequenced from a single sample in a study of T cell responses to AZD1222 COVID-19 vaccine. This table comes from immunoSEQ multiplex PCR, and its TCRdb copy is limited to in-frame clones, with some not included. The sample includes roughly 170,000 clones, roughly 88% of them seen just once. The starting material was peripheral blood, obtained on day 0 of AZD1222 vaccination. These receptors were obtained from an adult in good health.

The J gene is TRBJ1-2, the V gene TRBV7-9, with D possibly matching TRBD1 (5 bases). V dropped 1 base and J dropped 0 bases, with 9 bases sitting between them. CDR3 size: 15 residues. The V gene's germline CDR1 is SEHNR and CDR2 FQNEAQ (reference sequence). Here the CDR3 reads CASSLGDGTNYGYTF. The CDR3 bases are TGTGCCAGCAGCTTAGGGGACGGAACTAACTATGGCTACACCTTC.

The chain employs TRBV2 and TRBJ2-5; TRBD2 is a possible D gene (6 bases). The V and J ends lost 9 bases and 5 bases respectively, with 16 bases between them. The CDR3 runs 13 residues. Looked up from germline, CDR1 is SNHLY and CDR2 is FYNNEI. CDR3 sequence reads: CASTEGQRETQYF. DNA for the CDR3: TGTGCCAGTACGGAGGGCCAGCGGGAGACCCAGTACTTC.

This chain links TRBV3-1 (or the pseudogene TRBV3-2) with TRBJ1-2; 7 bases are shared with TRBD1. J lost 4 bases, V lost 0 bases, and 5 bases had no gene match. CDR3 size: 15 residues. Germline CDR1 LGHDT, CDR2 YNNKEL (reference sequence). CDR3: CASSQDTRGTYGYTF. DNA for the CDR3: TGTGCCAGCAGCCAAGATACCAGGGGGACCTATGGCTACACCTTC.

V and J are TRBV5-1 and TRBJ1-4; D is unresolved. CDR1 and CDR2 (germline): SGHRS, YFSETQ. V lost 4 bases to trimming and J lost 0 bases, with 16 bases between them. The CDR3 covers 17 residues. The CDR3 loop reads CASSEGQNFATNEKLFF. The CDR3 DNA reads TGCGCCAGCAGCGAAGGCCAGAACTTTGCAACTAATGAAAAACTGTTTTTT. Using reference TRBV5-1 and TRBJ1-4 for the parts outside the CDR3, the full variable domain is KAGVTQTPRYLIKTRGQQVTLSCSPISGHRSVSWYQQTPGQGLQFLFEYFSETQRNKGNFPGRFSGRQFSNSRSEMNVSTLELGDSALYLCASSEGQNFATNEKLFFGSGTQLSVL.

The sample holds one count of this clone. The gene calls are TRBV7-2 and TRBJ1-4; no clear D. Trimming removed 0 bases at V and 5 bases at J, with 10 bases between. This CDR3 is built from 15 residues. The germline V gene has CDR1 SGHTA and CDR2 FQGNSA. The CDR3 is CASSLAYGLNEKLFF. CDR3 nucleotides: TGTGCCAGCAGCTTAGCCTACGGGTTGAATGAAAAACTGTTTTTT.

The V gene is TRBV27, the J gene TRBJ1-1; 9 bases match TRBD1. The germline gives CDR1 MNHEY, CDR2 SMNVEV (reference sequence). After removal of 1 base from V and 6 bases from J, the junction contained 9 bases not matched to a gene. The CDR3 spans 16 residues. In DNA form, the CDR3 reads TGTGCCAGCAGTTTATTGGGACAGGGAGAAAAATCTGAAGCTTTCTTT. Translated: CASSLLGQGEKSEAFF.

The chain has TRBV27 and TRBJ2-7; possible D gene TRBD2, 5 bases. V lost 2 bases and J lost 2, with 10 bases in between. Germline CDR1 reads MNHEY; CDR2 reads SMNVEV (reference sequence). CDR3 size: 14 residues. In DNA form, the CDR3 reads TGTGCCAGCAGTTTAGGAAGAGGGCCCTACGAGCAGTACTTC. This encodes CASSLGRGPYEQYF.

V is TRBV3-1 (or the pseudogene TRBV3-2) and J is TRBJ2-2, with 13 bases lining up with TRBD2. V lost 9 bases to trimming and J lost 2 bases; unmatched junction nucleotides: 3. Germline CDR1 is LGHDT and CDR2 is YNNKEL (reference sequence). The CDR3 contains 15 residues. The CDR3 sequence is CASSGLAGNTGELFF. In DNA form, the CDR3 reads TGTGCCAGTTCGGGACTAGCGGGAAACACCGGGGAGCTGTTTTTT.

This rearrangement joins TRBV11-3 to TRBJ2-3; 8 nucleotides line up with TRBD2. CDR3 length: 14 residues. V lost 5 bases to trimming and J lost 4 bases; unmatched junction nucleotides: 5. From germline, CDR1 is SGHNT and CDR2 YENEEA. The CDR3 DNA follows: TGTGCCAGCAGCCTAGGGACTAGAGCAGATACGCAGTATTTT. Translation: CASSLGTRADTQYF.

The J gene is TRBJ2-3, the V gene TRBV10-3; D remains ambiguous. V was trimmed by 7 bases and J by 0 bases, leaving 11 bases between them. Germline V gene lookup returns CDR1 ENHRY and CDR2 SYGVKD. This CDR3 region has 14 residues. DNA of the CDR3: TGTGCCATCACAGATAGCCCGAGCACAGATACGCAGTATTTT. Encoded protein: CAITDSPSTDTQYF.

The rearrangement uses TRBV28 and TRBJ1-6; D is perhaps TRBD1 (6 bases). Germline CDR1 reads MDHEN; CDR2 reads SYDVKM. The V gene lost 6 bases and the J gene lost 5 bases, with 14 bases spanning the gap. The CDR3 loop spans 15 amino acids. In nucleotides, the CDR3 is TGTGCCAGCAGCCGGACAGAACCTAATAATTCACCCCTCCACTTT. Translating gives CASSRTEPNNSPLHF.

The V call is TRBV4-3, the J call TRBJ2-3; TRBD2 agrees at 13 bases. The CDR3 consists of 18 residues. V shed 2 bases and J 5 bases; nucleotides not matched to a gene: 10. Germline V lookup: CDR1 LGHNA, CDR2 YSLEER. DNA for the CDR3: TGCGCCAGCAGCCAAAGGACTAGCGGGGGAACCCGGGGAGATACGCAGTATTTT. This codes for CASSQRTSGGTRGDTQYF.

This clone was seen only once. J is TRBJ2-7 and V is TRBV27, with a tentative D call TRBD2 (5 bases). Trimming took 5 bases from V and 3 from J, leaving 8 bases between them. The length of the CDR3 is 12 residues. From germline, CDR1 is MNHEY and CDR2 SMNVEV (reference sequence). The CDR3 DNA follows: TGTGCCAGCAGTCCAGACTACTACGAGCAGTACTTC. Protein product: CASSPDYYEQYF.

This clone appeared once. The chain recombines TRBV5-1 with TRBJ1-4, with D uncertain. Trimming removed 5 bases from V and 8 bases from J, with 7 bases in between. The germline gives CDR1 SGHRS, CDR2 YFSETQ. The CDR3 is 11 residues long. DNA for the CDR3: TGCGCCAGCAGTCCCGGGGAAAAACTGTTTTTT. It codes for CASSPGEKLFF.

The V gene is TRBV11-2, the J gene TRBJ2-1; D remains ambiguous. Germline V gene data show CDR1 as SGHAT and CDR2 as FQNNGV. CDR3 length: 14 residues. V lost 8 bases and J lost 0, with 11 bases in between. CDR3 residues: CASGVDSSYNEQFF. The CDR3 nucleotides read TGTGCCAGCGGGGTGGATAGCTCCTACAATGAGCAGTTCTTC.

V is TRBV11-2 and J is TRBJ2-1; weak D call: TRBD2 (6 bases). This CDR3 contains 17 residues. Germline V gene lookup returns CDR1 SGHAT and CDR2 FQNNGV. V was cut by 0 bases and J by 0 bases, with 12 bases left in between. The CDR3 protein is CASSLDSAGSSYNEQFF. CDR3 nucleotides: TGTGCCAGCAGCTTAGATTCAGCCGGGAGCTCCTACAATGAGCAGTTCTTC.

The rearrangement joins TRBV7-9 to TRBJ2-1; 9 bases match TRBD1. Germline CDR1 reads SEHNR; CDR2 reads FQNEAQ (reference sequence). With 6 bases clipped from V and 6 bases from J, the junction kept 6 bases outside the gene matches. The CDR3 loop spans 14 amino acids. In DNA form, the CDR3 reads TGTGCCAGCAGGGAGGACAGGGGTCGCAATGAGCAGTTCTTC. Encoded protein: CASREDRGRNEQFF.

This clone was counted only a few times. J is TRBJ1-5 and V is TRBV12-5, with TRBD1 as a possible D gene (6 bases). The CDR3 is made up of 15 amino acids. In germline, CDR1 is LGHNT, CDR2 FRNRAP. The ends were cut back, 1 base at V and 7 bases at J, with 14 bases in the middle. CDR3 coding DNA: TGTGCTAGTGGTTTGGCCACAGGGTGGTACCAGCCCCAGCATTTT. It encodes CASGLATGWYQPQHF.

CDR3 DNA: TGTGCCATGTGTACAGTGGGGGCGATCTATGGCTACACCTTC. As protein: CAMCTVGAIYGYTF. The chain carries TRBV24-1 and TRBJ1-2; tentatively, D is TRBD1 (6 bases). Germline V gene data show CDR1 as KGHDR and CDR2 as SFDVKD. This CDR3 has 14 amino acids. Trimming took 11 bases from V and 4 from J, leaving 19 bases between them.

The CDR3 DNA reads as TGTGCCAGCAGTGGGTCAGGGGGGTCCTATAATTCACCCCTCCACTTT. Encoded protein: CASSGSGGSYNSPLHF. This chain connects TRBV6-1 to TRBJ1-6, with 7 nucleotides matching TRBD1. The CDR3 contains 16 residues. Trimming at V came to 4 bases and at J to 1 base, leaving 4 bases not matched to a gene. Per germline, CDR1 MNHNS and CDR2 SASEGT.

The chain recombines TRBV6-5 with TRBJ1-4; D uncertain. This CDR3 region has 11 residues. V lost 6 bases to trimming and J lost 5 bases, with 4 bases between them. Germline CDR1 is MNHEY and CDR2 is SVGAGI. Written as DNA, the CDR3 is TGTGCCAGCAGAAGGAATGAAAAACTGTTTTTT. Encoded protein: CASRRNEKLFF.

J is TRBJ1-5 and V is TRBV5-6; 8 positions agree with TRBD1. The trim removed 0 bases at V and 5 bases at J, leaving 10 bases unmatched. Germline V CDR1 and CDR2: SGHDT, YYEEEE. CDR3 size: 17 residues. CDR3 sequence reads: CASSLAPGQEPHQPQHF. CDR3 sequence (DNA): TGTGCCAGCAGCTTGGCGCCGGGACAGGAGCCTCATCAGCCCCAGCATTTT. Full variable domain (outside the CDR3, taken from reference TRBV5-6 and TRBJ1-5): DAGVTQSPTHLIKTRGQQVTLRCSPKSGHDTVSWYQQALGQGPQFIFQYYEEEERQRGNFPDRFSGHQFPNYSSELNVNALLLGDSALYLCASSLAPGQEPHQPQHFGDGTRLSIL.

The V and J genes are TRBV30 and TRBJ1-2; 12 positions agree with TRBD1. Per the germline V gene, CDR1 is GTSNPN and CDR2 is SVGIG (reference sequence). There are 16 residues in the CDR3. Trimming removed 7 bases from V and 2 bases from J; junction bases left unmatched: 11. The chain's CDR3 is CASSPGTGGVNYGYTF. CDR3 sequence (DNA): TGTGCCTCATCACCCGGGACAGGGGGCGTGAACTATGGCTACACCTTC. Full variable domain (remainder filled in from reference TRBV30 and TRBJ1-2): SQTIHQWPATLVQPVGSPLSLECTVEGTSNPNLYWYRQAAGRGLQLLFYSVGIGQISSEVPQNLSASRPQDRQFILSSKKLLLSDSGFYLCASSPGTGGVNYGYTFGSGTRLTVV.

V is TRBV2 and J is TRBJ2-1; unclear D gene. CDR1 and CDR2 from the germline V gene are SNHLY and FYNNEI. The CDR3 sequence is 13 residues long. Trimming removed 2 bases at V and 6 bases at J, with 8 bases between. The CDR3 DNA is TGTGCCAGCAGTGAATTTCGGAGCAATGAGCAGTTCTTC. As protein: CASSEFRSNEQFF.

CDR3 sequence reads: CASSNELAGGFNEQFF. The CDR3 DNA follows: TGTGCCAGCAGCAATGAACTGGCGGGAGGTTTCAATGAGCAGTTCTTC. V and J are TRBV3-1 (or the pseudogene TRBV3-2) and TRBJ2-1; 8 positions match TRBD2. With V trimmed by 5 bases and J by 6 bases, 12 bases remained unmatched. Germline CDR1 reads LGHDT; CDR2 reads YNNKEL (reference sequence). This CDR3 is 16 amino acids long.